This T cell receptor (beta chain) was sequenced during a study of blood T cell repertoires in COVID-19 (dated by TCRdb to about 2020). As for the study more broadly: Samples covering the acute and convalescent phases of COVID-19 were provided by collaborators in the United States, Italy and Spain. Sample metadata almost always included a de-identified subject ID, COVID-19 status, age in years and sex. The samples were drawn from two sources: the first 160 participants of the ongoing ImmuneRACE study, and fewer than 1,500 subjects contributed by 6 global collaborators. The prospective study material was composed of cDNA or gDNA derived from T cells, B-cell-depleted T cells, or PBMCs. The repertoires were released in a freely available public database meant as a resource for research on the immune response to SARS-CoV-2. HLA class I and class II types, where available, came from metadata supplied by the sample provider rather than from assay-based typing. The dataset comprised deeply sampled blood TCRbeta repertoires from subjects exposed to, actively infected with, or recovered from COVID-19.

The germline V gene provides CDR1 SGHTA and CDR2 FQGNSA. The CDR3 covers 15 residues, taking in both the cysteine and the phenylalanine. Only the CDR3 DNA is retained, 45 bases long and in frame from the first base. Unmatched junction bases come to 6, with V trimmed by 6 bases and J by 8 bases. Each collaborating institution followed its own protocols to collect whole blood in K2EDTA tubes. For TCRbeta analysis, collaborators shipped samples as frozen whole blood, isolated PBMCs, or DNA extracted from either of those sample types. The immunoSEQ Assay, a bias-controlled multiplex PCR, was used to amplify TCRbeta CDR3 regions from genomic DNA. Under the source paper's analysis protocol: Within the assay, amplification of reference gene primers was used to estimate how many nucleated cells each sample contained. To quantify the absolute abundance of each unique TCRbeta CDR3 rearrangement, sequence reads were collapsed and filtered. For each sample, productive Simpson clonality was calculated as the square root of Simpson's diversity index over productive rearrangements. TCRdb obtained this table from immuneACCESS and retained in-frame rearrangements with V and J assigned. These tables miss some clones; where compared with another copy, unresolved V genes account for less than half of the shortfall, and the remainder is unexplained. V and J calls and clone size are those listed in that table; D and trimming were worked out from the DNA. The sample table records roughly 260,000 clones; just under 90% of these occur just once. The ten largest account for roughly 3.3% of the sample.

Study-wide conclusions, independent of this receptor: Clinical and demographic metadata were provided uncurated, with the amount varying by source and participant.

With respect to this clone: The antigen it binds to is not known. It has no much larger one-base neighbor in the sample; base qualities were not kept.

The rearrangement joined TRBV7-2 to TRBJ1-6; 11 of the junction bases match TRBD1. This clonotype was sampled from a woman aged 40-49 years with acute or convalescent COVID-19. Material for sequencing was peripheral blood. The nucleotides read TGTGCCAGCAGAGCCGCGGGACAGGGGGATTCACCCCTCCACTTT. It codes for CASRAAGQGDSPLHF.